Shown below are 18 T cell receptor beta chains from a single sample sequenced in a study of cytomegalovirus exposure and HLA in healthy donors (dated by TCRdb to about 2017). Libraries were built with the immunoSEQ multiplex PCR assay. This immuneACCESS table, as held by TCRdb, lists in-frame sequences with V and J called but not all clones. Of the missing ones, under half trace to an unresolved V gene in checked studies; the others have no known cause. For this sample the table gives about 74,000 clones, of which 94% were detected only once. The top ten clones comprise less than 2% of the sample. Source material: PBMCs. These receptors came from a man younger than 35 in good health and CMV-seropositive.

The chain carries TRBV4-1 and TRBJ1-2, with D perhaps matching TRBD1 (5 bases). Germline V CDR1 and CDR2: MGHRA, YSYEKL. The V end lost 0 bases, the J end lost 3 bases, and 17 bases lay between the germline ends. The CDR3 loop spans 17 amino acids. CDR3 residues: CASSQDWGGEPHYGYTF. The CDR3 bases are TGCGCCAGCAGCCAAGATTGGGGAGGGGAACCGCACTATGGCTACACCTTC.

The chain carries TRBV5-1 and TRBJ2-1, with D tentatively TRBD1 (5 bases). This CDR3 has 14 residues. Deletions cut 5 bases from V and 6 bases from J, with 15 bases between. CDR1 and CDR2 (germline): SGHRS, YFSETQ. This CDR3 is CASRGAEPVNEQFF. The CDR3, as DNA: TGCGCCAGCAGAGGGGCAGAACCCGTCAATGAGCAGTTCTTC. The whole variable domain, filled in from reference TRBV5-1 and TRBJ2-1, reads KAGVTQTPRYLIKTRGQQVTLSCSPISGHRSVSWYQQTPGQGLQFLFEYFSETQRNKGNFPGRFSGRQFSNSRSEMNVSTLELGDSALYLCASRGAEPVNEQFFGPGTRLTVL.

The chain links TRBV6-1 to TRBJ2-7, with TRBD1 as a possible D gene (5 bases). Germline V gene data show CDR1 as MNHNS and CDR2 as SASEGT. The CDR3 has 14 residues. Trimming took off 4 bases at V and 4 bases at J, with 14 bases between the two ends. CDR3 protein: CASSASTVGYEQYF. CDR3 nucleotide sequence: TGTGCCAGCAGTGCATCGACAGTGGGTTACGAGCAGTACTTC.

The CDR3 bases are TGTGCCAGCAGCCCCCGGGGAAGGGAAAAACTGTTTTTT. It codes for CASSPRGREKLFF. The chain links TRBV11-2 to TRBJ1-4; the D is unclear. Germline V gene data show CDR1 as SGHAT and CDR2 as FQNNGV. Trimming cost V 5 bases and J 8 bases, with 12 bases left between them. This CDR3 has 13 amino acids.

The rearrangement joins TRBV10-3 to TRBJ2-1; TRBD1 is a possible D gene (6 bases). Trimming cost V 1 base and J 4 bases, with 14 bases left between them. CDR1 is ENHRY, CDR2 SYGVKD, per germline. The CDR3 has 16 amino acids. CDR3 region: CAISEWSGARYNEQFF. The CDR3, as DNA: TGTGCCATCAGTGAGTGGTCAGGGGCGCGGTACAATGAGCAGTTCTTC.

This rearrangement joins TRBV10-3 to TRBJ2-5; 7 bases are shared with TRBD2. The J segment lost 7 bases and the V segment lost 8 bases, leaving 16 bases of the junction unmatched. CDR3 length: 15 amino acids. Per the germline V gene, CDR1 is ENHRY and CDR2 is SYGVKD. CDR3 loop: CAISGQREGKGTQYF. The CDR3 bases are TGTGCCATCTCTGGACAAAGGGAGGGGAAAGGGACCCAGTACTTC.

The rearrangement links TRBV27 to TRBJ2-3; D gene ambiguous. Per the germline V gene, CDR1 is MNHEY and CDR2 is SMNVEV (reference sequence). The CDR3 extends over 13 amino acids. V was cut by 2 bases and J by 2 bases, with 5 bases left in between. The CDR3 here is CASSLPLTDTQYF. The CDR3 DNA is TGTGCCAGCAGTTTACCCCTCACAGATACGCAGTATTTT.

The rearrangement links TRBV29-1 to TRBJ2-1; a weak D match, TRBD2 (6 bases). V lost 4 bases and J lost 2, with 12 bases in between. Per the germline V gene, CDR1 is SQVTM and CDR2 is ANQGSEA. The CDR3 is 14 residues long. The CDR3 region has the DNA TGCAGCGTTGCTACACTAGCAGCCTACAATGAGCAGTTCTTC. Protein sequence: CSVATLAAYNEQFF.

The table lists this clone with a count of one. This chain links TRBV11-1 with TRBJ2-7; 9 positions match TRBD2. From germline, CDR1 is SGHAT and CDR2 FQDESV (reference sequence). The CDR3 has 14 residues. J lost 3 bases, V lost 6 bases, and 6 bases had no gene match. This chain's CDR3 is CASSPTSGVYEQYF. CDR3 nucleotides: TGTGCCAGCAGTCCGACTAGCGGAGTCTACGAGCAGTACTTC.

The chain is built from TRBV11-2 and TRBJ2-7, with TRBD1 identical over 7 bases. CDR1 and CDR2 (germline): SGHAT, FQNNGV. Trimming at V came to 1 base and at J to 1 base, leaving 4 bases not matched to a gene. The CDR3 totals 15 residues. CDR3 coding DNA: TGTGCCAGCAGCTTAGCCGGGACAGCTTCCTACGAGCAGTACTTC. This sequence encodes CASSLAGTASYEQYF.

The chain uses TRBV7-8 and TRBJ1-2; 9 nucleotides align to TRBD1. With 4 bases clipped from V and 3 bases from J, the junction kept 3 bases outside the gene matches. Per the germline V gene, CDR1 is SGHVS and CDR2 is FQNEAQ. This CDR3 has 14 amino acids. CDR3 residues: CASSSGQGDYGYTF. The DNA of the CDR3 is TGTGCCAGCAGCTCGGGACAGGGAGACTATGGCTACACCTTC.

This sequence joins TRBV6-5 and TRBJ2-7; D possibly corresponds to TRBD1 (6 bases). With 4 bases removed from V and 6 bases from J, the gap between germline ends came to 13 bases. This CDR3 has 13 residues. CDR1 is MNHEY and CDR2 is SVGAGI in the germline V gene. The CDR3 reads CASSFRDKSEQYF. For the CDR3, the DNA is TGTGCCAGCAGTTTCCGGGACAAGTCCGAGCAGTACTTC.

There are a few counts of this clone. The gene calls are TRBV10-3 and TRBJ2-3; 7 positions match TRBD1. With V trimmed by 7 bases and J by 0 bases, 4 bases remained unmatched. The CDR3 covers 14 residues. Germline CDR1 is ENHRY and CDR2 is SYGVKD. The CDR3 region is CAIKGAPSTDTQYF. For the CDR3, the DNA is TGTGCCATCAAGGGGGCCCCTAGCACAGATACGCAGTATTTT.

The V and J genes are TRBV7-9 and TRBJ2-5; 9 bases fit TRBD1. Trimming removed 4 bases from V and 4 bases from J; junction bases left unmatched: 4. The germline gives CDR1 SEHNR, CDR2 FQNEAQ (reference sequence). CDR3 size: 14 residues. The CDR3 protein is CASSSGQGRETQYF. The CDR3 bases are TGTGCCAGCAGCTCGGGACAGGGAAGAGAGACCCAGTACTTC.

Turning to this clone: Mismatch with germline at one junction end may stem from a read error. This sequence joins TRBV7-7 and TRBJ2-1, with 10 bases lining up with TRBD1. The CDR3 is 15 residues long. The germline V gene has CDR1 SSHAT and CDR2 FNYEAQ (reference sequence). The DNA for the CDR3 is TGTGCTAGCAGTCCGACAGGGGGCCCCTACAATGAGCAGTTCTTC. Its translation is CASSPTGGPYNEQFF.

A note on this clone: One end of the junction fails to match germline, which may point to a read error. This chain joins TRBV6-1 and TRBJ1-1; D is uncertain. The CDR3 contains 13 residues. The germline V gene encodes CDR1 MNHNS and CDR2 SASEGT. The DNA of the CDR3 is TGTGCCAGCATCGAAAGTGTCAACATTGAAGCTTTCTTT. It specifies CASIESVNIEAFF.

The gene calls are TRBV5-1 and TRBJ2-1; the match to TRBD2 covers 7 bases. V trimming: 2 bases; J trimming: 6 bases; junction bases outside the gene matches: 5. Germline-derived CDR1 and CDR2 are SGHRS and YFSETQ. CDR3 size: 14 residues. The CDR3 loop is CASSFGAGANEQFF. The CDR3, as DNA: TGCGCCAGCAGCTTCGGGGCGGGAGCCAATGAGCAGTTCTTC.

The V call is TRBV13, the J call TRBJ2-5; a weak D match, TRBD2 (7 bases). The CDR3 has 14 residues. Germline assignment: CDR1 PRHDT and CDR2 FYEKMQ (reference sequence). V was cut by 4 bases and J by 4 bases, with 13 bases left in between. The CDR3 reads CASSSFGGRETQYF. As DNA, the CDR3 is TGTGCCAGCAGCTCCTTCGGGGGGCGAGAGACCCAGTACTTC. Combining the CDR3 with reference TRBV13 and TRBJ2-5 gives the whole variable domain AAGVIQSPRHLIKEKRETATLKCYPIPRHDTVYWYQQGPGQDPQFLISFYEKMQSDKGSIPDRFSAQQFSDYHSELNMSSLELGDSALYFCASSSFGGRETQYFGPGTRLLVL.